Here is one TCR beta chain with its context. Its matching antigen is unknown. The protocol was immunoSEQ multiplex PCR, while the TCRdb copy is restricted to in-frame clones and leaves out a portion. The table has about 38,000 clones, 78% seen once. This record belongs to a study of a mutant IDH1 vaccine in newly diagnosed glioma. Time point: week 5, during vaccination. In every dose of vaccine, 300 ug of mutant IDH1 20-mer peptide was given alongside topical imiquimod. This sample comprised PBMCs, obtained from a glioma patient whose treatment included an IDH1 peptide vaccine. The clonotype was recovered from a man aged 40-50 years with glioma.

The CDR3 DNA sequence: TGTGCCACCCGGGACAGTCTCTATGGCTACACCTTC. The encoded protein is CATRDSLYGYTF. The chain recombines TRBV6-5 with TRBJ1-2; 7 bases line up with TRBD1. J was trimmed by 4 bases and V by 10 bases; bases with no gene match: 6. The length of the CDR3 is 12 residues. Germline CDR1 is MNHEY and CDR2 is SVGAGI.